The source of this TCR beta chain is a study of blood T cell repertoires in COVID-19 (TCRdb year 2020). With regard to the full study: Collaborator samples came from the United States, Italy and Spain and covered acute and convalescent phases of COVID-19. Subjects who had been exposed to COVID-19, were actively infected with it, or had recovered from it provided the deeply sampled blood TCRbeta repertoires that made up the dataset. Sample metadata almost always included a de-identified subject ID, COVID-19 status, age in years and sex. The repertoires were made available in a free public database intended to serve as a resource for research on the immune response to SARS-CoV-2. Where available, HLA class I and class II types were taken from metadata supplied by the sample provider and were not determined by assay-based typing. The prospective study material was composed of cDNA or gDNA derived from T cells, B-cell-depleted T cells, or PBMCs. Samples came from the ongoing ImmuneRACE study (first 160 participants) plus 1,254 subjects from 6 global collaborators. Broad study findings and their caveats: The quantity of clinical and demographic metadata differed by source and by participant and was supplied without curation.

The CDR3 sequence holds 16 residues, the cysteine and phenylalanine included. The kept DNA is CDR3 alone, 48 bases in frame from the first base. For CDR1 and CDR2, the germline V gene (reference sequence) lists MNHEY and SMNVEV. Germline trimming amounts to 0 bases on V and 7 bases on J, with 8 as the count of junction bases outside the gene matches. Participants in the prospective study were enrolled through a virtual design, were aged roughly 18 to 90 years, and lived in 24 United States geographic areas. To assign participants to cohorts, the prospective study relied on clinical history that participants themselves reported in a screening survey and a study questionnaire. Each participant in the prospective study had whole blood, serum and a nasopharyngeal or oropharyngeal swab collected by mobile phlebotomists. Over a roughly two-month period, participants in the prospective study had the option of providing additional blood draws and questionnaires. Before DNA extraction, prospective study blood samples were shipped either frozen or at room temperature.

TCRbeta CDR3 regions were amplified from genomic DNA using the immunoSEQ Assay, a bias-controlled multiplex PCR. Under the source paper's analysis protocol: The number of nucleated cells in each sample was estimated by amplification of reference gene primers within the assay. To quantify the absolute abundance of each unique TCRbeta CDR3 rearrangement, sequence reads were collapsed and filtered. For each sample, productive Simpson clonality was calculated as the square root of Simpson's diversity index over productive rearrangements. The source is immuneACCESS, and TCRdb retained only in-frame sequences with V and J called. Part of the clones is not carried over; for the studies checked, unresolved V genes explain less than half of this, and the remainder is unexplained. V and J calls and clone size are those listed in that table; D and trimming were worked out from the DNA. The sample records 280,000 or so clones, 85% to 90% of which are singletons. Clones ranked in the top ten supply 1.7% of the sample.

As to this clone: The antigen this receptor binds is unknown. No base quality values were provided; no much bigger clone lies one nucleotide off.

The V and J segments used are TRBV27 and TRBJ2-1; the junction holds 8 bases that match TRBD2. This clonotype was obtained from a woman aged 18 to 35 with acute COVID-19. Material for sequencing was PBMCs or T cells enriched from blood (not recorded which). The CDR3: CASSLSVAGRVNEQFF. The DNA sequence reads TGTGCCAGCAGTTTATCGGTAGCGGGACGAGTAAATGAGCAGTTCTTC.